The 10 T cell receptor beta chains in this list originate from one sample, sequenced in a study of blood T cell repertoires in COVID-19 (dated by TCRdb to 2020 to 2022). Preparation of the library involved the immunoSEQ multiplex PCR assay. Sourced from immuneACCESS, this table was stored by TCRdb with only in-frame sequences that have V and J called. A share of the clones is absent; for the studies checked, an unresolved V gene accounts for under half, and the remainder has no known explanation. The sample table holds about 280,000 clones, of which around 90% were seen once. The ten biggest clones cover approximately 2.2% of the sample. Input material: peripheral blood. The source of these receptors is a man between 50 and 59 years old with acute or convalescent COVID-19.

The rearrangement links TRBV19 to TRBJ1-1; D is uncertain. The CDR3 covers 14 residues. Trimming removed 2 bases from V and 2 bases from J, with 9 bases in between. Germline CDR1 reads LNHDA; CDR2 reads SQIVND (reference sequence). CDR3: CASSISSTNTEAFF. The CDR3 nucleotides read TGTGCCAGTAGTATAAGTAGCACTAACACTGAAGCTTTCTTT. Full variable domain (rest looked up from reference TRBV19 and TRBJ1-1): DGGITQSPKYLFRKEGQNVTLSCEQNLNHDAMYWYRQDPGQGLRLIYYSQIVNDFQKGDIAEGYSVSREKKESFPLTVTSAQKNPTAFYLCASSISSTNTEAFFGQGTRLTVV.

The chain combines TRBV21-1 with TRBJ1-1; the tabulated D call, TRBD1, remains unverified against the DNA. TRBV21-1 is given as a pseudogene. The CDR3 contains 17 residues. This CDR3 reads CASSRPLTTGVNTEAFF. The CDR3 DNA sequence: TGTGCCAGCAGCAGACCACTGACGACAGGGGTGAACACTGAAGCTTTCTTT.

The chain is built from TRBV27 and TRBJ2-7; TRBD1 matches 7 bases. With 3 bases clipped from V and 5 bases from J, the junction kept 7 bases outside the gene matches. This CDR3 comprises 14 residues. Germline assignment: CDR1 MNHEY and CDR2 SMNVEV (reference sequence). CDR3 region: CASSFKGAVDEQYF. CDR3 sequence (DNA): TGTGCCAGCAGTTTCAAGGGGGCGGTAGACGAGCAGTACTTC.

This clone was seen a single time. The rearrangement uses TRBV5-4 and TRBJ1-5, with D hard to call. The germline V gene encodes CDR1 SGHNT and CDR2 YYREEE (reference sequence). This CDR3 contains 14 residues. V lost 2 bases and J 5 bases, leaving 11 bases between the germline ends. The CDR3 nucleotides are TGTGCCAGCAGCTTCCGAGGGAACGATCAGCCCCAGCATTTT. Protein product: CASSFRGNDQPQHF.

The CDR3 spells CASTAGGQPQHF. CDR3 nucleotide sequence: TGTGCCAGCACCGCCGGAGGTCAGCCCCAGCATTTT. The chain couples TRBV12-3 or TRBV12-4 to TRBJ1-5; D gene uncertain. V was shortened by 7 bases and J by 6 bases, with 10 bases between the two germline ends. The CDR3 sequence is 12 residues long.

V gene TRBV19 combines with J gene TRBJ1-5, with 8 positions matching TRBD1. Germline lookup yields CDR1 LNHDA and CDR2 SQIVND (reference sequence). Trimming took 1 base from V and 3 from J; bases not matched to a gene: 5. CDR3 length: 16 residues. The CDR3 loop is CASSIGYRGDNQPQHF. CDR3 nucleotides: TGTGCCAGTAGTATAGGGTACAGGGGGGACAATCAGCCCCAGCATTTT.

The V gene is TRBV2, the J gene TRBJ2-1, with 10 bases fitting TRBD1. The CDR3 is 13 amino acids. V was clipped by 10 bases and J by 7 bases; unmatched bases: 7. Germline loops: CDR1 SNHLY, CDR2 FYNNEI. The CDR3 region is CATDRDRGNEQFF. CDR3 in DNA: TGTGCCACCGACCGGGACAGGGGAAATGAGCAGTTCTTC.

The gene calls are TRBV21-1 and TRBJ2-1; the table's D call, TRBD1, has no DNA check behind it. TRBV21-1 is listed as a pseudogene. The CDR3 loop spans 15 amino acids. CDR3 coding DNA: TGTGCCAGCTACAGGGGGCGCAGTCCCTACAATGAGCAGTTCTTC. It specifies CASYRGRSPYNEQFF.

This clone was seen only once. The V gene is TRBV5-1, the J gene TRBJ2-7, with D perhaps TRBD2 (5 bases). Trimming left V 0 bases short and J 6 bases short, with 19 bases between. Germline CDR1 is SGHRS and CDR2 is YFSETQ. CDR3 length equals 16 residues. CDR3 nucleotide sequence: TGCGCCAGCAGCTTGGGCGAAGCGGTAGCTCTCGGCGAGCAGTACTTC. This gives the protein CASSLGEAVALGEQYF.

J is TRBJ1-6 and V is TRBV11-2; the D is unclear. The CDR3 contains 19 residues. V was trimmed by 5 bases and J by 0 bases, leaving 20 bases between them. The V gene's germline CDR1 is SGHAT and CDR2 FQNNGV. The CDR3 here is CASSPSGLAGSSYNSPLHF. CDR3 in DNA: TGTGCCAGCAGCCCGAGCGGGCTCGCCGGGAGCTCCTATAATTCACCCCTCCACTTT.